Here is one T cell receptor beta chain with its context. The antigen is not known. The investigators amplified TCR beta CDR3 regions from RNA transcripts. With the HTBI primer set, the TCR CDR3 went through a first round of RT-PCR. Via MiXCR, TCRdb re-called the multiplex PCR reads, giving one row per CDR3 protein. This sample has about 98,000 distinct CDR3 sequences; around 37% occur once, and the top ten carry approximately 10%. The sample originates from a study of T cells in Graves' hyperthyroidism and ophthalmopathy. Broader study findings: Most thyroid clonotypes with frequency above 0.001 were detected in blood. Through a model of 13 V-J features, ophthalmopathy was separated from stable hyperthyroidism.

The source is a woman aged 30 to 39 with Graves' hyperthyroidism. The specimen was peripheral blood or thyroid tissue (not recorded which).

The CDR3 nucleotides are TGCAGTGCTAGGAGACTAGCGGGAGGCGCCGGGGAGCTGTTTTTT. Amino acids: CSARRLAGGAGELFF. The chain has TRBV20-1 and TRBJ2-2; 13 bases map to TRBD2. Per the germline V gene, CDR1 is DFQATT and CDR2 is SNEGSKA (reference sequence). The CDR3 has 15 residues. The V and J ends lost 3 bases and 6 bases, in that order; junction bases with no gene match: 4.